This T cell receptor (beta chain) is drawn from a study of identical twins. Germline V gene sequence: CDR1 MNHEY, CDR2 SVGEGT. V lost 0 bases and J lost 3, with 12 bases in between. This CDR3 has 15 amino acids. TCRdb ran MiXCR on the 5' RACE reads and lists one entry per CDR3 protein. The sample records fewer than 900,000 distinct CDR3 sequences, around 20% being singletons. Another study also made use of these data, one on T cells expressing NK-cell markers. That report adds: Out of eight donors sequenced, seven tested HCMV-seropositive and the remaining one seronegative.

Source material: PBMCs. V usage is TRBV6-2 or TRBV6-3 and J usage is TRBJ2-7; D is undetermined. The source is a woman in her late teens or twenties in good health. Written as DNA, the CDR3 is TGTGCCAGCAGTTACTCGCCAGGTAATGGCTACGAGCAGTACTTC. Translation gives CASSYSPGNGYEQYF.